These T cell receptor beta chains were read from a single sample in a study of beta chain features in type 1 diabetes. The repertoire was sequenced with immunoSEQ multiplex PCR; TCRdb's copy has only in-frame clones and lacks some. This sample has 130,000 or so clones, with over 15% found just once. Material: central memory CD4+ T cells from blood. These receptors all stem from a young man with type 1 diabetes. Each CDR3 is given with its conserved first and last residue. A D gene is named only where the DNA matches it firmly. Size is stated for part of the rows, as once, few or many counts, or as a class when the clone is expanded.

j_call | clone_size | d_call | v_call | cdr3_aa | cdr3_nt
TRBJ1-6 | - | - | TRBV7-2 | CASSSEQGFSPLHF | TGTGCCAGCAGCTCGGAGCAGGGGTTCTCACCCCTCCACTTT
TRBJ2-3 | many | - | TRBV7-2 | CASSLGVSTDTQYF | TGTGCCAGCAGCTTAGGTGTTAGCACAGATACGCAGTATTTT
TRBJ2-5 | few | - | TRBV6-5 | CASSAGETQYF | TGTGCCAGCAGTGCCGGGGAGACCCAGTACTTC
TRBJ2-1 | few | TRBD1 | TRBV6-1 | CASSPGTGVNEQFF | TGTGCCAGCAGTCCCGGGACAGGGGTGAATGAGCAGTTCTTC
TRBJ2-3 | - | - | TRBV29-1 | CSVATEADTQYF | TGCAGCGTTGCGACGGAGGCAGATACGCAGTATTTT
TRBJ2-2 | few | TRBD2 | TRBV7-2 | CASSSTSGVGTGELFF | TGTGCCAGCAGCAGTACTAGCGGGGTGGGCACCGGGGAGCTGTTTTTT
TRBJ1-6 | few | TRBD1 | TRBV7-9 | CASSRGQGDSPLHF | TGTGCCAGCAGCCGGGGACAGGGGGATTCACCCCTCCACTTT
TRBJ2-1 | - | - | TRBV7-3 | CASSPRTATYNEQFF | TGTGCCAGCAGCCCACGGACAGCCACCTACAATGAGCAGTTCTTC
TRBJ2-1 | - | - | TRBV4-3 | CASSPVTYNEQFF | TGCGCCAGCAGCCCGGTCACCTACAATGAGCAGTTCTTC
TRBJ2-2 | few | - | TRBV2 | CASSVGPAADGELFF | TGTGCCAGCAGTGTAGGACCGGCAGCTGACGGGGAGCTGTTTTTT
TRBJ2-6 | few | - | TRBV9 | CASSLDWSGANVLTF | TGTGCCAGCAGCTTGGATTGGTCGGGGGCCAACGTCCTGACTTTC
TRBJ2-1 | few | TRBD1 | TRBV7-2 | CASSPRDSSYNEQFF | TGTGCCAGCAGCCCTAGGGACAGTTCCTACAATGAGCAGTTCTTC
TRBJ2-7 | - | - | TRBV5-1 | CASSLTDPSSGEQYF | TGCGCCAGCAGCTTGACTGACCCTTCAAGTGGAGAGCAGTACTTC